At least ten counts were recorded for the clone carrying this TCR beta chain. The antigen is not known. One junction end disagrees with the germline gene, perhaps due to a read error. The data belong to a study of human T cells and chemical hapten exposure. Turning to the study itself: Across its approximately 25 weeks, the study gave patients weekly diphenylcyclopropenone doses to the scalp. Mostly female patients had alopecia areata, totalis or universalis. Points from the study as a whole: No change in TCRs above 1 in 1000 frequency was produced by DPC sensitization.

This CDR3 is 13 amino acids long. Germline values: CDR1 SGHTA, CDR2 FQGNSA. Stated time point: pre-sensitization, week 0. Treatment of the sample: therapeutic diphenylcyclopropenone sensitization with weekly scalp DPC. The authors extracted total RNA from unfractionated whole blood. MiXCR, applied by TCRdb to the RACE reads, yields one record per CDR3 protein. This sample yields tens of thousands of distinct CDR3 sequences, of which around 10% are seen a single time; 25% to 30% belongs to the top ten. This TCR was recovered from a man aged 50 to 60 with alopecia areata. Some clones in this sample may be carry-over from other donors' samples. This material consisted of whole blood, taken in connection with sensitization to the hapten diphenylcyclopropenone (DPC). The gene calls are TRBV7-2 and TRBJ2-7; D is ambiguous. The CDR3 region is CASSIAHRYEQYF. In nucleotides, the CDR3 is TGTGCCAGCAGCATAGCCCACCGCTACGAGCAGTACTTC. Together with reference TRBV7-2 and TRBJ2-7, the CDR3 gives the full variable domain: GAGVSQSPSNKVTEKGKDVELRCDPISGHTALYWYRQSLGQGLEFLIYFQGNSAPDKSGLPSDRFSAERTGGSVSTLTIQRTQQEDSAVYLCASSIAHRYEQYFGPGTRLTVT.